One sample yielded the 15 T cell receptor beta chains listed below, sequenced in a study of cytomegalovirus exposure and HLA in healthy donors. Researchers ran the PCR with 60 Vbeta and 13 Jbeta primers. Repertoires were generated with immunoSEQ multiplex PCR, while TCRdb's copy carries only in-frame clones and drops some. The table shows approximately 170,000 clones, with roughly 85% occurring only once. Sequencing used PBMCs. These receptors were obtained from a boy aged 2 to 9 in good health and CMV-seronegative.

The CDR3, as DNA: TGTGCCTGGTCGAGTGGCAGGCAGAGAAACACCATATATTTT. Encoded protein: CAWSSGRQRNTIYF. The genes are TRBV30 and TRBJ1-3; D not certain. The CDR3 covers 14 residues. The V gene lost 5 bases and the J gene lost 5 bases, with 16 bases spanning the gap. Germline lookup yields CDR1 GTSNPN and CDR2 SVGIG (reference sequence).

V gene TRBV7-3 combines with J gene TRBJ1-2; possible D gene TRBD1, 6 bases. The CDR3 extends over 13 amino acids. Trimming shortened V by 2 bases and J by 4 bases, and 8 bases separated the two germline ends. Germline assignment: CDR1 SGHTA and CDR2 FQGTGA. The CDR3 loop is CASSLDRSYGYTF. The CDR3 bases are TGTGCCAGCAGCTTAGACAGGTCCTATGGCTACACCTTC.

J is TRBJ2-1 and V is TRBV12-5; a possible D gene is TRBD1 (5 bases). The CDR3 is made up of 15 amino acids. Germline V lookup: CDR1 LGHNT, CDR2 FRNRAP. V was cut by 2 bases and J by 9 bases, with 17 bases left in between. DNA for the CDR3: TGTGCTAGTGGTTTGATCAGGACAACCCATATTGAGCAGTTCTTC. This codes for CASGLIRTTHIEQFF.

The V call is TRBV15, the J call TRBJ2-5; 9 bases line up with TRBD1. J was trimmed by 1 base and V by 0 bases; bases with no gene match: 9. The CDR3 loop spans 18 amino acids. Per the germline V gene, CDR1 is LNHNV and CDR2 is YYDKDF (reference sequence). The CDR3 nucleotides read TGTGCCACCAGCAGAGATCTATTGGGGACAGGGTCCCAAGAGACCCAGTACTTC. Its protein is CATSRDLLGTGSQETQYF.

This clone has more than one count but fewer than ten. The chain couples TRBV27 to TRBJ1-1; no firm D call. The V gene's germline CDR1 is MNHEY and CDR2 SMNVEV (reference sequence). This CDR3 has 13 residues. Trimming cost V 7 bases and J 4 bases, with 13 bases left between them. DNA of the CDR3: TGTGCCAGCAAGTTTACCCCGGGCACTGAAGCTTTCTTT. As protein: CASKFTPGTEAFF.

The chain recombines TRBV23-1 with TRBJ1-4, with D possibly matching TRBD1 (5 bases). TRBV23-1 is marked as an open reading frame, function uncertain. This CDR3 is built from 18 residues. V shed 2 bases and J shed 11 bases, with 27 bases lying between them. The CDR3 loop is CASSQPAGGDTKQWKLFF. DNA for the CDR3: TGCGCCAGCAGTCAACCAGCTGGAGGGGATACTAAACAATGGAAACTGTTTTTT.

The rearrangement links TRBV5-1 to TRBJ2-1; 7 bases match TRBD2. V lost 5 bases, J lost 8 bases, and 10 bases stayed unmatched. This CDR3 region has 14 residues. Germline V gene lookup returns CDR1 SGHRS and CDR2 YFSETQ. CDR3 nucleotides: TGCGCCAGCAGTAGGACTAGAACGTTCGATGAGCAGTTCTTC. Amino acids: CASSRTRTFDEQFF.

This clone was counted a few times. The genes are TRBV29-1 and TRBJ1-2, with a possible D match to TRBD1 (6 bases). The CDR3 extends over 12 amino acids. Trimming left V 4 bases short and J 1 base short, with 7 bases between. In germline, CDR1 is SQVTM, CDR2 ANQGSEA. The CDR3 spells CSVAQGNYGYTF. DNA for the CDR3: TGCAGCGTTGCACAGGGTAACTATGGCTACACCTTC.

This clone was seen only a few times. V usage is TRBV12-2 and J usage is TRBJ2-4; the table names TRBD1, a call not compared with the DNA. TRBV12-2 is deemed a pseudogene. This CDR3 is 16 amino acids long. The CDR3 DNA follows: TGTGCAAGTCGCTTAGAAGTACAGGGGTGGGAAAACATTCAGTACTTC. Its translation: CASRLEVQGWENIQYF.

This rearrangement joins TRBV28 to TRBJ2-1; 8 bases agree with TRBD2. This CDR3 spans 15 amino acids. Trimming removed 7 bases from V and 2 bases from J; junction bases left unmatched: 7. In germline, CDR1 is MDHEN, CDR2 SYDVKM. CDR3 coding DNA: TGTGCCAGCATTAATAGCGGGAACACCTACAATGAGCAGTTCTTC. This codes for CASINSGNTYNEQFF.

The rearrangement links TRBV27 to TRBJ2-1; possible D gene TRBD2, 5 bases. CDR1 is MNHEY, CDR2 SMNVEV, per germline (reference sequence). With 4 bases removed from V and 4 bases from J, the gap between germline ends came to 17 bases. The CDR3 contains 16 residues. CDR3 bases: TGTGCCAGCAGTTCCTTGGGTGGCGGAGGATACAATGAGCAGTTCTTC. It codes for CASSSLGGGGYNEQFF.

This chain joins TRBV19 and TRBJ2-1, with D hard to call. CDR1 LNHDA and CDR2 SQIVND come from the germline V gene (reference sequence). V lost 7 bases and J lost 3, with 10 bases in between. The CDR3 covers 13 residues. The CDR3 DNA follows: TGTGCCAGTACCAACCCGGGCTACAATGAGCAGTTCTTC. Translation: CASTNPGYNEQFF.

V usage is TRBV15 and J usage is TRBJ2-7, with D possibly TRBD1 on 5 matching bases. Trimming removed 0 bases from V and 3 bases from J, with 6 bases in between. The V gene's germline CDR1 is LNHNV and CDR2 YYDKDF (reference sequence). The CDR3 extends over 13 amino acids. CDR3 sequence: CATSRDQGYEQYF. The DNA for the CDR3 is TGTGCCACCAGCAGAGACCAGGGCTACGAGCAGTACTTC.

The chain is built from TRBV6-1 and TRBJ1-1, with TRBD1 matching over 9 bases. Per the germline V gene, CDR1 is MNHNS and CDR2 is SASEGT. The V segment lost 4 bases and the J segment 10 bases; nucleotides outside the gene matches: 10. The CDR3 runs to 14 residues. The CDR3 loop is CASSVTGTGMAAFF. In DNA, the CDR3 is TGTGCCAGCAGTGTCACCGGGACAGGGATGGCAGCTTTCTTT.

The V gene is TRBV27, the J gene TRBJ2-3; D possibly corresponds to TRBD1 (5 bases). The CDR3 consists of 14 residues. V was trimmed by 0 bases and J by 6 bases, leaving 10 bases between them. Germline V gene sequence: CDR1 MNHEY, CDR2 SMNVEV (reference sequence). The CDR3 DNA is TGTGCCAGCAGTTTATCGAACTCAGGGGATACGCAGTATTTT. It translates to CASSLSNSGDTQYF.